These 24 T cell receptor beta chains were all obtained from the same sample, sequenced in a study of T-cell reconstitution after alpha-beta-depleted transplantation in children. Using unique molecular identifiers, the investigators prepared the TCRbeta library. Each CDR3 protein gets one entry after TCRdb re-called the PCR reads with MiXCR. The table has over 200,000 distinct CDR3 sequences, around 10% seen once. The input for sequencing was PBMCs from the stem cell graft donor, taken from the stem cell graft. All receptors come from a human donor who donated a stem cell graft to a child with acute lymphoblastic leukemia.

The chain combines TRBV4-3 with TRBJ2-6; 9 bases agree with TRBD1. J gave up 4 bases and V 0 bases, and 10 bases lay outside the gene matches. The CDR3 consists of 19 residues. The germline gives CDR1 LGHNA, CDR2 YSLEER. The CDR3 spells CASSQDYGQGFSGANVLTF. CDR3 nucleotide sequence: TGCGCCAGCAGCCAAGACTATGGACAGGGGTTCTCCGGGGCCAACGTCCTGACTTTC.

This clonotype was recorded at least ten times. The chain couples TRBV27 to TRBJ2-3; tentative D call: TRBD1 (6 bases). CDR1 MNHEY and CDR2 SMNVEV come from the germline V gene (reference sequence). The germline V and J ends were trimmed by 5 bases and 0 bases, with 24 bases remaining between them. The CDR3 is 19 amino acids. As DNA, the CDR3 is TGTGCCAGCAGTCTAAGACCCCTGGACAGAACAACTAGCACAGATACGCAGTATTTT. Protein sequence: CASSLRPLDRTTSTDTQYF.

In this sample, this clonotype turned up many times. The chain is built from TRBV2 and TRBJ2-7; TRBD1 matches 7 bases. This CDR3 comprises 12 residues. V dropped 10 bases and J dropped 4; count of bases not matched to a gene: 7. Germline V CDR1 and CDR2: SNHLY, FYNNEI. The CDR3 nucleotides are TGTGCCACCCGGGACAGTATTTACGAGCAGTACTTC. Its protein product is CATRDSIYEQYF.

This rearrangement joins TRBV5-1 to TRBJ1-5, with D unclear. CDR1 and CDR2 (germline): SGHRS, YFSETQ. The germline V and J ends were trimmed by 1 base and 0 bases, with 11 bases remaining between them. The CDR3 consists of 16 residues. The chain's CDR3 is CASSLSGFSSNQPQHF. CDR3 in DNA: TGCGCCAGCAGCTTGAGTGGGTTTTCTAGCAATCAGCCCCAGCATTTT.

The gene calls are TRBV10-3 and TRBJ2-5, with 9 nucleotides matching TRBD2. Germline values: CDR1 ENHRY, CDR2 SYGVKD. Trimming took 0 bases from V and 3 from J; bases not matched to a gene: 5. This CDR3 comprises 16 residues. DNA of the CDR3: TGTGCCATCAGTGAGTCCACGACTAGCGGCAAAGAGACCCAGTACTTC. This encodes CAISESTTSGKETQYF.

The genes are TRBV12-3 or TRBV12-4 and TRBJ1-1; tentatively, D is TRBD1 (5 bases). The CDR3 length is 16 residues. V was cut by 6 bases and J by 4 bases, with 21 bases left in between. The CDR3 DNA follows: TGTGCCAGCAGCCTTGTCCCCCAGGGTAAGGCCACTGAAGCTTTCTTT. Amino acids: CASSLVPQGKATEAFF.

This clonotype was detected only a few times. CDR3 DNA: TGCGCCAGCAGCGAAGCACAGCGGCAAAACATTCAGTACTTC. The encoded protein is CASSEAQRQNIQYF. This sequence joins TRBV5-1 and TRBJ2-4, with D possibly TRBD2 on 5 matching bases. Trimming cost V 4 bases and J 5 bases, with 13 bases left between them. This CDR3 region has 14 residues. CDR1 and CDR2 from the germline V gene are SGHRS and YFSETQ.

In this sample, this clonotype turned up a few times. The chain uses TRBV5-1 and TRBJ2-5; TRBD2 agrees at 14 bases. Germline CDR1 reads SGHRS; CDR2 reads YFSETQ. Unmatched junction bases numbered 4, after V lost 0 bases and J lost 3 bases. The CDR3 sequence is 17 residues long. The CDR3 sequence: CASSLGLAGGLEETQYF. CDR3 sequence (DNA): TGCGCCAGCAGCTTGGGACTAGCGGGGGGGCTCGAAGAGACCCAGTACTTC.

This clonotype appeared a few times. One end of the junction fails to match germline, which may point to a read error. CDR3 coding DNA: TGTGCCAGCACCCAAGGGACAGGGGCTTTCGCTGAAGACTCCGAGCAGTACTTC. Translation: CASTQGTGAFAEDSEQYF. V usage is TRBV4-2 and J usage is TRBJ2-7; TRBD1 agrees at 10 bases. The CDR3 spans 18 residues. The germline V gene encodes CDR1 LGHNA and CDR2 YNFKEQ.

This clonotype was counted between two and nine times. This rearrangement joins TRBV7-2 to TRBJ2-7; D gene uncertain. Trimming left V 5 bases short and J 4 bases short, with 12 bases between. CDR1 and CDR2 (germline): SGHTA, FQGNSA. CDR3 size: 13 residues. The CDR3 protein is CASSPSGWYEQYF. The CDR3 nucleotides are TGTGCCAGCAGCCCCTCCGGCTGGTACGAGCAGTACTTC.

This clonotype occurred many times. The chain links TRBV29-1 to TRBJ2-3; no clear D gene. The germline V and J ends were trimmed by 7 bases and 2 bases, with 13 bases remaining between them. The CDR3 sequence is 13 residues long. Germline lookup yields CDR1 SQVTM and CDR2 ANQGSEA. This chain's CDR3 is CSAHTGYTDTQYF. DNA of the CDR3: TGCAGCGCACACACCGGGTACACAGATACGCAGTATTTT.

This clonotype was observed a handful of times. This sequence joins TRBV6-4 and TRBJ2-1; the D is unclear. The CDR3 runs to 11 residues. In germline, CDR1 is MRHNA, CDR2 SNTAGT. The V end was cut by 6 bases, the J end by 4 bases, with 4 bases between. The CDR3 region has the DNA TGTGCCAGCAGGCTATACAATGAGCAGTTCTTC. This sequence encodes CASRLYNEQFF.

This clonotype was counted many times. V and J are TRBV5-1 and TRBJ2-7, with 7 bases aligning to TRBD1. The CDR3 runs 14 residues. Germline CDR1 SGHRS, CDR2 YFSETQ. Losses at the gene ends were 4 bases for V and 9 bases for J; bases not matched to a gene: 13. The CDR3 here is CASSPGTDIFGQYF. DNA of the CDR3: TGCGCCAGCAGCCCCGGGACAGACATATTCGGGCAGTACTTC.

The V and J genes are TRBV7-9 and TRBJ2-3; D may be TRBD2 (6 bases). The germline V gene has CDR1 SEHNR and CDR2 FQNEAQ (reference sequence). The V gene lost 5 bases and the J gene lost 1 base, with 10 bases spanning the gap. The CDR3 consists of 14 residues. The CDR3 nucleotides are TGTGCCAGCAGCACGGGACTTCGCACAGATACGCAGTATTTT. Encoded protein: CASSTGLRTDTQYF.

This clonotype came up many times. The chain has TRBV10-3 and TRBJ2-7; D tentatively fits TRBD1 or TRBD2 (5 bases each). V was trimmed by 0 bases and J by 0 bases, leaving 12 bases between them. The germline gives CDR1 ENHRY, CDR2 SYGVKD. This CDR3 is built from 16 residues. The chain's CDR3 is CAISESKPGSSYEQYF. In DNA form, the CDR3 reads TGTGCCATCAGTGAGTCGAAGCCAGGGAGCTCCTACGAGCAGTACTTC.

The rearrangement uses TRBV4-2 and TRBJ1-4; a weak D match, TRBD1 (6 bases). This CDR3 is 15 amino acids long. The germline V gene encodes CDR1 LGHNA and CDR2 YNFKEQ. V lost 1 base and J 7 bases, leaving 13 bases between the germline ends. CDR3 nucleotides: TGTGCCAGCAGCCAAGTACAGGGATCTGGTGAAAAACTGTTTTTT. Translating gives CASSQVQGSGEKLFF.

The CDR3 reads CASSYQLDSPLHF. CDR3 nucleotide sequence: TGTGCCAGCAGCTACCAACTTGATTCACCCCTCCACTTT. The chain has TRBV27 and TRBJ1-6; D remains ambiguous. Germline CDR1 is MNHEY and CDR2 is SMNVEV (reference sequence). V was shortened by 6 bases and J by 8 bases, with 11 bases between the two germline ends. The CDR3 contains 13 residues.

In this sample, this clonotype turned up many times. J is TRBJ2-2 and V is TRBV5-1, with D perhaps TRBD1 (6 bases). Deletions cut 1 base from V and 4 bases from J, with 11 bases between. Germline CDR1 and CDR2: SGHRS and YFSETQ. The CDR3 runs 15 residues. The CDR3 DNA is TGCGCCAGCAGCTTGACTGGACAGCTCACCGGGGAGCTGTTTTTT. Its translation: CASSLTGQLTGELFF.

This chain links TRBV12-3 or TRBV12-4 with TRBJ2-2, with 8 bases aligning to TRBD2. V shed 6 bases, J shed 2 bases, and the junction held 5 bases outside the gene matches. The CDR3 runs to 15 residues. CDR3 residues: CASSGRALNTGELFF. The CDR3 region has the DNA TGTGCCAGCAGCGGGAGGGCACTAAACACCGGGGAGCTGTTTTTT.

The V gene is TRBV5-1, the J gene TRBJ1-2; TRBD1 matches 9 bases. Germline CDR1 reads SGHRS; CDR2 reads YFSETQ. V lost 4 bases to trimming and J lost 4 bases; unmatched junction nucleotides: 2. The CDR3 consists of 13 residues. The CDR3 protein is CASSQGQGYGYTF. In nucleotides, the CDR3 is TGCGCCAGCAGCCAGGGACAGGGCTATGGCTACACCTTC.

The rearrangement links TRBV20-1 to TRBJ1-6, with D uncertain. Per germline, CDR1 DFQATT and CDR2 SNEGSKA (reference sequence). V was trimmed by 5 bases and J by 4 bases, leaving 12 bases between them. The CDR3 totals 14 residues. CDR3 residues: CSARRISYNSPLHF. CDR3 DNA: TGCAGTGCTCGACGGATAAGTTATAATTCACCCCTCCACTTT.

The V call is TRBV14, the J call TRBJ2-2; TRBD1 agrees at 9 bases. V shed 4 bases and J 6 bases; nucleotides not matched to a gene: 9. The CDR3 length is 16 residues. Germline CDR1 SGHDN, CDR2 FVKESK. In DNA, the CDR3 is TGTGCCAGCAGCCGCCACCCGGGACAGGGCCCCGGGGAGCTGTTTTTT. Amino acid sequence: CASSRHPGQGPGELFF.

This clonotype was detected many times. This chain links TRBV14 with TRBJ2-2, with TRBD2 matching 8 bases. Germline CDR1 is SGHDN and CDR2 is FVKESK. CDR3 length: 15 residues. V lost 1 base to trimming and J lost 3 bases; unmatched junction nucleotides: 1. CDR3 amino acids: CASSQVAGYTGELFF. CDR3 bases: TGTGCCAGCAGCCAAGTAGCGGGGTACACCGGGGAGCTGTTTTTT.

The CDR3, as DNA: TGCAGCGGGGGAATAAATGAGCAGTTCTTC. Amino acids: CSGGINEQFF. This chain links TRBV29-1 with TRBJ2-1; D gene ambiguous. In germline, CDR1 is SQVTM, CDR2 ANQGSEA. The CDR3 is made up of 10 amino acids. Trimming took 7 bases from V and 7 from J, leaving 8 bases between them.